The 23 T cell receptor beta chains presented below share a single source sample, sequenced in a study of blood T cell repertoires in COVID-19. The assay was immunoSEQ multiplex PCR, and TCRdb's table has in-frame clones only and misses some. The sample lists 30,000 to 40,000 clones; around 90% were seen once. The specimen sequenced was peripheral blood. These receptors originate from a man aged 45-65 years with active or convalescent COVID-19.

This chain uses TRBV7-2 with TRBJ2-7, with 8 nucleotides matching TRBD1. This CDR3 is 16 amino acids long. Germline trimming cut 5 bases from V and 2 bases from J; bases unmatched to any gene: 11. The V gene's germline CDR1 is SGHTA and CDR2 FQGNSA. The CDR3 region is CASSRTGGQGAYEQYF. The CDR3 DNA reads TGTGCCAGCAGCCGTACCGGTGGACAGGGAGCCTACGAGCAGTACTTC.

The V gene is TRBV29-1, the J gene TRBJ2-3, with 9 bases lining up with TRBD2. CDR1 and CDR2 from the germline V gene are SQVTM and ANQGSEA. V dropped 5 bases and J dropped 0; count of bases not matched to a gene: 3. The CDR3 has 14 residues. The CDR3 bases are TGCAGCGTTATTAGCGGGGGTAGCACAGATACGCAGTATTTT. It translates to CSVISGGSTDTQYF.

This chain uses TRBV7-9 with TRBJ2-7; 9 bases are a match to TRBD1. CDR1 SEHNR and CDR2 FQNEAQ come from the germline V gene (reference sequence). This CDR3 has 14 amino acids. After removal of 5 bases from V and 5 bases from J, the junction contained 7 bases not matched to a gene. CDR3 sequence: CASSKGQGFDEQYF. The CDR3 nucleotides read TGTGCCAGCAGCAAGGGACAGGGTTTTGACGAGCAGTACTTC.

The V gene is TRBV27, the J gene TRBJ2-1, with D possibly being TRBD1 (6 bases). Between the trimmed V and J ends, which lost 3 bases and 2 bases, there was a span of 8 bases. The CDR3 is made up of 14 amino acids. Germline CDR1 is MNHEY and CDR2 is SMNVEV (reference sequence). DNA for the CDR3: TGTGCCAGCAGTTTCGGGACACCCTACAATGAGCAGTTCTTC. Amino acids: CASSFGTPYNEQFF.

This chain connects TRBV6-5 to TRBJ2-7, with a possible D match to TRBD1 (6 bases). V was clipped by 8 bases and J by 4 bases, with 15 bases between them. The germline V gene has CDR1 MNHEY and CDR2 SVGAGI. This CDR3 is built from 13 residues. The DNA for the CDR3 is TGTGCCAGCTCCCCACAGGGAATTTACGAGCAGTACTTC. This sequence encodes CASSPQGIYEQYF.

CDR3 amino acids: CATSEPGLASAGELFF. The CDR3 bases are TGTGCCACCAGTGAGCCGGGACTAGCGAGCGCCGGGGAGCTGTTTTTT. The chain joins TRBV24-1 to TRBJ2-2; 10 bases line up with TRBD2. This CDR3 spans 16 amino acids. Germline V gene data show CDR1 as KGHDR and CDR2 as SFDVKD. V lost 4 bases to trimming and J lost 6 bases; unmatched junction nucleotides: 7.

The V call is TRBV29-1, the J call TRBJ2-7; the match to TRBD2 covers 13 bases. V was clipped by 4 bases and J by 4 bases; unmatched bases: 13. Germline CDR1 reads SQVTM; CDR2 reads ANQGSEA. The CDR3 has 17 amino acids. The CDR3 DNA is TGCAGCGTTGCGGGAACTAGCGGGAGGGCGAGTTTATACGAGCAGTACTTC. Translating gives CSVAGTSGRASLYEQYF.

V usage is TRBV4-1 and J usage is TRBJ2-3; tentatively, D is TRBD2 (6 bases). Germline V CDR1 and CDR2: MGHRA, YSYEKL. The germline V and J ends were trimmed by 0 bases and 2 bases, with 12 bases remaining between them. CDR3 length: 16 residues. DNA for the CDR3: TGCGCCAGCAGCCAAGATGGTGCTAGCGCCACAGATACGCAGTATTTT. This codes for CASSQDGASATDTQYF.

The rearrangement links TRBV2 to TRBJ2-5, with 8 positions matching TRBD1. Unmatched junction bases numbered 7, after V lost 5 bases and J lost 2 bases. CDR3 size: 15 residues. Germline V gene data show CDR1 as SNHLY and CDR2 as FYNNEI. The CDR3 bases are TGTGCCAGCAGTCTACAGGGGGTGGATCAAGAGACCCAGTACTTC. It codes for CASSLQGVDQETQYF.

This clone was counted a single time. V usage is TRBV19 and J usage is TRBJ2-3; D not resolved. The CDR3 contains 13 residues. The ends were cut back, 0 bases at V and 3 bases at J, with 4 bases in the middle. Germline values: CDR1 LNHDA, CDR2 SQIVND (reference sequence). The CDR3 region is CASSIDLTDTQYF. The CDR3 DNA is TGTGCCAGTAGTATAGATCTGACAGATACGCAGTATTTT.

This clone was detected only a few times. CDR3 sequence reads: CAISEETVSGELFF. The CDR3 nucleotides are TGTGCCATCAGTGAGGAGACAGTCTCCGGGGAGCTGTTTTTT. The V call is TRBV10-3, the J call TRBJ2-2; TRBD1 might be the D (5 bases). Germline V lookup: CDR1 ENHRY, CDR2 SYGVKD. The CDR3 contains 14 residues. V was pared by 2 bases and J by 6 bases, with 10 bases between.

The chain links TRBV4-1 to TRBJ2-7, with 9 nucleotides matching TRBD1. From germline, CDR1 is MGHRA and CDR2 YSYEKL. Losses at the gene ends were 0 bases for V and 3 bases for J; bases not matched to a gene: 6. The CDR3 consists of 16 residues. The CDR3 here is CASSQDATGGIYEQYF. Written as DNA, the CDR3 is TGCGCCAGCAGCCAAGACGCGACAGGGGGGATCTACGAGCAGTACTTC.

V usage is TRBV4-2 and J usage is TRBJ2-7, with D perhaps TRBD2 (7 bases). The CDR3 sequence is 13 residues long. The V and J ends lost 4 bases and 3 bases respectively, with 10 bases between them. CDR1 is LGHNA and CDR2 is YNFKEQ in the germline V gene. In DNA form, the CDR3 reads TGTGCCAGCAGCCGGGGAGGGGGCTACGAGCAGTACTTC. This codes for CASSRGGGYEQYF.

The rearrangement links TRBV4-1 to TRBJ1-2, with 7 nucleotides matching TRBD1. The CDR3 loop spans 15 amino acids. The V gene end was trimmed by 0 bases and the J gene end by 6 bases; junction bases not matched to a gene: 7. Germline CDR1 MGHRA, CDR2 YSYEKL. CDR3 DNA sequence: TGCGCCAGCAGCCAAGACTTGAGGGGGCTCGATGGCTACACCTTC. Its protein product is CASSQDLRGLDGYTF.

The rearrangement joins TRBV7-8 to TRBJ1-6; D may be TRBD1 (6 bases). V lost 1 base and J 3 bases, leaving 13 bases between the germline ends. Germline V CDR1 and CDR2: SGHVS, FQNEAQ. This CDR3 region has 17 residues. The CDR3 sequence: CASSLGAQGFYNSPLHF. In nucleotides, the CDR3 is TGTGCCAGCAGCTTAGGGGCGCAGGGGTTCTATAATTCACCCCTCCACTTT.

The V and J genes are TRBV2 and TRBJ1-4; TRBD1 agrees at 8 bases. V shed 11 bases and J 7 bases; nucleotides not matched to a gene: 12. In germline, CDR1 is SNHLY, CDR2 FYNNEI. CDR3 length equals 14 residues. The CDR3 loop is CAASVAGGREKLFF. In DNA form, the CDR3 reads TGTGCCGCAAGCGTGGCAGGGGGCCGTGAAAAACTGTTTTTT.

This clone was seen a single time. The rearrangement links TRBV11-2 to TRBJ2-3, with D possibly being TRBD1 (6 bases). Trimming shortened V by 1 base and J by 10 bases, and 18 bases separated the two germline ends. Germline CDR1 is SGHAT and CDR2 is FQNNGV. The CDR3 contains 15 residues. CDR3 in amino acids: CASSLVQAGVESQYF. As DNA, the CDR3 is TGTGCCAGCAGCTTAGTTCAGGCAGGGGTGGAATCGCAGTATTTT. The entire variable domain, with the rest obtained from reference TRBV11-2 and TRBJ2-3, is as follows: EAGVAQSPRYKIIEKRQSVAFWCNPISGHATLYWYQQILGQGPKLLIQFQNNGVVDDSQLPKDRFSAERLKGVDSTLKIQPAKLEDSAVYLCASSLVQAGVESQYFGPGTRLTVL.

This chain joins TRBV14 and TRBJ2-1; 8 bases map to TRBD1. CDR1 and CDR2 (germline): SGHDN, FVKESK. The CDR3 loop spans 16 amino acids. Trimming cost V 5 bases and J 2 bases; bases outside gene matches: 8. The CDR3 loop reads CASSDFQGAPYNEQFF. The DNA for the CDR3 is TGTGCCAGCAGCGATTTCCAGGGGGCCCCCTACAATGAGCAGTTCTTC.

This chain joins TRBV18 and TRBJ1-2; 11 bases are shared with TRBD1. Trimming removed 2 bases from V and 7 bases from J; junction bases left unmatched: 3. Germline V gene lookup returns CDR1 KGHSH and CDR2 LQKENI. This CDR3 is 14 amino acids long. The CDR3 loop reads CASSPEGTGGGYTF. The CDR3 DNA sequence: TGTGCCAGCTCACCAGAGGGGACAGGGGGTGGCTACACCTTC.

This chain uses TRBV9 with TRBJ2-2; D is uncertain. V was trimmed by 4 bases and J by 3 bases, leaving 7 bases between them. Germline V gene lookup returns CDR1 SGDLS and CDR2 YYNGEE. The CDR3 is 13 residues long. The CDR3 DNA reads as TGTGCCAGCAGCAACACGCACACCGGGGAGCTGTTTTTT. Its translation is CASSNTHTGELFF.

The V call is TRBV27, the J call TRBJ2-7; possible D gene TRBD1, 6 bases. CDR3 length: 15 amino acids. Germline V CDR1 and CDR2: MNHEY, SMNVEV (reference sequence). With 2 bases removed from V and 0 bases from J, the gap between germline ends came to 11 bases. The chain's CDR3 is CASSLIGTHSYEQYF. The CDR3, as DNA: TGTGCCAGCAGTTTAATCGGGACACACTCCTACGAGCAGTACTTC.

J is TRBJ2-3 and V is TRBV27; no clear D. The CDR3 runs to 10 residues. Germline V gives CDR1 MNHEY, CDR2 SMNVEV (reference sequence). V was clipped by 11 bases and J by 6 bases, with 9 bases between them. The CDR3 reads CAPPSDTQYF. The DNA for the CDR3 is TGTGCCCCTCCCTCGGATACGCAGTATTTT.

J is TRBJ2-5 and V is TRBV5-6, with TRBD1 matching over 10 bases. Germline values: CDR1 SGHDT, CDR2 YYEEEE. The CDR3 totals 14 residues. The ends lost 5 bases at V and 2 bases at J; junction bases unmatched: 3. The CDR3 spells CASSGTGAQETQYF. The CDR3 coding sequence is TGTGCCAGCAGTGGGACAGGGGCTCAAGAGACCCAGTACTTC.